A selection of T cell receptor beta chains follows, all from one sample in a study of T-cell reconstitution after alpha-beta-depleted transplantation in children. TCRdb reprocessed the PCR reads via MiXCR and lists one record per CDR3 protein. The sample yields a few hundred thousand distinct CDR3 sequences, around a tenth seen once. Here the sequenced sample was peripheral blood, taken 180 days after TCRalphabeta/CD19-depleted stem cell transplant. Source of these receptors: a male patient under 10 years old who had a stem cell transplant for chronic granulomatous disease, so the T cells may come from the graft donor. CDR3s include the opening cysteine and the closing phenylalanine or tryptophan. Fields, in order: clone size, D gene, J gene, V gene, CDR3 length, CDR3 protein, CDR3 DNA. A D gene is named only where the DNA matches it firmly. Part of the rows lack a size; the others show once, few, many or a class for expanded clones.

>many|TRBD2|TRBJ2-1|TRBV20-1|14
CSARKAGYGNEQFF
TGCAGTGCTAGAAAAGCGGGGTACGGCAATGAGCAGTTCTTC
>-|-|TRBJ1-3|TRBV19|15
CASSIQIAFGNTIYF
TGTGCCAGTAGTATCCAAATTGCCTTCGGAAACACCATATATTTT
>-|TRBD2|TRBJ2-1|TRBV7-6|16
CASSLPTSGRNNEQFF
TGTGCCAGCAGCCTACCAACTAGCGGGAGAAACAATGAGCAGTTCTTC
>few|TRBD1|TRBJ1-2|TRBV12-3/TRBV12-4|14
CASSFRTGYYGYTF
TGTGCCAGCAGTTTCAGGACAGGGTACTATGGCTACACCTTC
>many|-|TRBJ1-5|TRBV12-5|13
CASVRDSNQPQHF
TGTGCTAGTGTTCGGGACAGCAATCAGCCCCAGCATTTT
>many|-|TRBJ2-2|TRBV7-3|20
CASSFGPFDWPLINTGELFF
TGTGCCAGCAGCTTCGGTCCGTTTGACTGGCCCCTTATTAACACCGGGGAGCTGTTTTTT
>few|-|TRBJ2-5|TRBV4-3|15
CASSQSQGVRETQYF
TGCGCCAGCAGCCAATCCCAAGGGGTTAGGGAGACCCAGTACTTC
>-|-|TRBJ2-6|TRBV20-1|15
CSARDRISGANVLTF
TGCAGTGCTAGAGATAGGATCTCTGGGGCCAACGTCCTGACTTTC
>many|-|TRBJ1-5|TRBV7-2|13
CASSLARGQPQHF
TGTGCCAGCAGCTTAGCGCGAGGTCAGCCCCAGCATTTT
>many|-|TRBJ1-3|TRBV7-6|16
CASSSKGTFSGNTIYF
TGTGCCAGCAGTTCGAAGGGCACCTTCTCTGGAAACACCATATATTTT
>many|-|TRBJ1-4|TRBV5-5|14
CASSSFRGNEKLFF
TGTGCCAGCAGCTCGTTTCGGGGTAATGAAAAACTGTTTTTT
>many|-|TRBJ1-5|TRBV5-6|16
CASSSRFPVGNQPQHF
TGTGCCAGCAGCTCCCGGTTCCCGGTGGGCAATCAGCCCCAGCATTTT
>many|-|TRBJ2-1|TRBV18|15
CASSLGPSSYNEQFF
TGTGCCAGCAGTCTTGGGCCCAGCTCCTACAATGAGCAGTTCTTC
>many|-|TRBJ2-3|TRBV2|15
CASSPQGSFTDTQYF
TGTGCCAGCAGTCCGCAGGGGTCCTTCACAGATACGCAGTATTTT
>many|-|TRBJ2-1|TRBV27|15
CASSFTDSLYNEQFF
TGTGCCAGCAGTTTTACGGACTCCCTATACAATGAGCAGTTCTTC
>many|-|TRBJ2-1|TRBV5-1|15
CASSLGQTGYNEQFF
TGCGCCAGCAGCCTGGGACAAACCGGGTACAATGAGCAGTTCTTC
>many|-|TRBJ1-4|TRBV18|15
CASSPLVQERGKLFF
TGTGCCAGCTCACCACTGGTACAGGAGCGGGGAAAACTGTTTTTT
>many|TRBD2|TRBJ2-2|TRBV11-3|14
CASSPGGQLGELFF
TGTGCCAGCAGCCCGGGGGGGCAGCTCGGGGAGCTGTTTTTT
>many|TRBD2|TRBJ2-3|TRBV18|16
CASSPGLGGGTDTQYF
TGTGCCAGCTCACCCGGACTAGGCGGGGGCACAGATACGCAGTATTTT
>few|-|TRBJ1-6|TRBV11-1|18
CASSLLTRGPGFISPLHF
TGTGCCAGCAGCTTATTGACTCGAGGGCCGGGGTTTATTTCACCCCTCCACTTT
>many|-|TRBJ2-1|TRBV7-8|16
CASSLELGGLKNEQFF
TGTGCCAGCAGCTTAGAACTTGGGGGGCTCAAGAATGAGCAGTTCTTC
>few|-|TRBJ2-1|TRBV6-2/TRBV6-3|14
CASSVFFRADEQFF
TGTGCCAGCAGCGTCTTCTTCCGAGCGGATGAGCAGTTCTTC
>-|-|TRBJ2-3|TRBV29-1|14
CSVVGATSTDTQYF
TGCAGCGTTGTAGGGGCAACTAGCACAGATACGCAGTATTTT
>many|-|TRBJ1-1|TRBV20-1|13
CSATPGAHTEAFF
TGCAGTGCTACCCCGGGGGCACACACTGAAGCTTTCTTT
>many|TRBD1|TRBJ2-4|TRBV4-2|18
CASSPLGQAILAKNIQYF
TGTGCCAGCAGCCCGCTGGGACAGGCGATTTTAGCCAAAAACATTCAGTACTTC
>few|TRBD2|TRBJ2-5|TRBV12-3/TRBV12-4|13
CASSRTRGETQYF
TGTGCCAGCAGCCGGACTAGAGGAGAGACCCAGTACTTC
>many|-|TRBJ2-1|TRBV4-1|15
CASSQEGVSYNEQFF
TGCGCCAGCAGCCAAGAGGGGGTTTCCTACAATGAGCAGTTCTTC
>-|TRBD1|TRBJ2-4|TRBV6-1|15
CASSEDRGSKNIQYF
TGTGCCAGCAGTGAAGACAGGGGGAGCAAAAACATTCAGTACTTC
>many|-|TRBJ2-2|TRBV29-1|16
CSAWEGVLANTGELFF
TGCAGCGCCTGGGAGGGGGTGCTGGCGAACACCGGGGAGCTGTTTTTT
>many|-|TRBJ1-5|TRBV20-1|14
CSANEGQPGQPQHF
TGCAGTGCTAATGAAGGACAGCCAGGGCAGCCCCAGCATTTT
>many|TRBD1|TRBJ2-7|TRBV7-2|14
CASSPDRASYEQYF
TGTGCCAGCAGCCCGGACAGGGCCTCCTACGAGCAGTACTTC
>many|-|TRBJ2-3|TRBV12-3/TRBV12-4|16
CASSLGGGQGTDTQYF
TGTGCCAGCAGTCTTGGGGGGGGGCAAGGCACAGATACGCAGTATTTT
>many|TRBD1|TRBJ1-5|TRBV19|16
CASSDGTGGAYGPQHF
TGTGCCAGTAGTGACGGGACAGGGGGCGCGTATGGCCCCCAGCATTTT
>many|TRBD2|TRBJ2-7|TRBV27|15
CASSSPGLATYEQYF
TGTGCCAGCAGTTCTCCGGGACTAGCGACTTACGAGCAGTACTTC